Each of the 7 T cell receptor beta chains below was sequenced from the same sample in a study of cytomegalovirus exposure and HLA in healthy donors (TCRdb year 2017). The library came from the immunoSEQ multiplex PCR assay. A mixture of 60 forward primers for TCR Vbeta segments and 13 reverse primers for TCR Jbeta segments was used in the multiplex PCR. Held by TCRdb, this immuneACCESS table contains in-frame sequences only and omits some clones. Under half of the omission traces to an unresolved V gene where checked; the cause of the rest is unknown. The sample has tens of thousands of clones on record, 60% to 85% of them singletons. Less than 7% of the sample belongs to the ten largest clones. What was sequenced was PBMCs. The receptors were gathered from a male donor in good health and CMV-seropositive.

CDR3 nucleotides: TGTGCCTGGAGTGTGAAGACAGGGGTTCAAGAGACCCAGTACTTC. Translated: CAWSVKTGVQETQYF. This chain joins TRBV30 and TRBJ2-5; TRBD1 matches 8 bases. The CDR3 is 15 amino acids. The V gene end was trimmed by 0 bases and the J gene end by 2 bases; junction bases not matched to a gene: 5. The germline CDR1 and CDR2 sequences are GTSNPN and SVGIG (reference sequence).

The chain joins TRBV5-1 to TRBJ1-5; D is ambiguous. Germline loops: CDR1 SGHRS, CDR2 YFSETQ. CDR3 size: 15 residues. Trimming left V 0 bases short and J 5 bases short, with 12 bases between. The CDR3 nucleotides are TGCGCCAGCAGCTTGGGAGGGAGTAGGGATCAGCCCCAGCATTTT. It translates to CASSLGGSRDQPQHF. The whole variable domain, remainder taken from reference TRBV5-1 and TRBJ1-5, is KAGVTQTPRYLIKTRGQQVTLSCSPISGHRSVSWYQQTPGQGLQFLFEYFSETQRNKGNFPGRFSGRQFSNSRSEMNVSTLELGDSALYLCASSLGGSRDQPQHFGDGTRLSIL.

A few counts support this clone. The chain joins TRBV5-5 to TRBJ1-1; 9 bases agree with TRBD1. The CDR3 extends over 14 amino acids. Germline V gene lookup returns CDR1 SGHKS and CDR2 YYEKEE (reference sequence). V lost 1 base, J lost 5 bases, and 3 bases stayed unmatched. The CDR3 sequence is CASSLTGGRTEAFF. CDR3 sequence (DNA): TGTGCCAGCAGCTTGACAGGGGGCCGAACTGAAGCTTTCTTT.

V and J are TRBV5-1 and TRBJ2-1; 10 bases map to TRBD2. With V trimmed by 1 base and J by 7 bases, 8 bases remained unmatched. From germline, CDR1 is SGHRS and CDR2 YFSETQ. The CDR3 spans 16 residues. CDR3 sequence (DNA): TGCGCCAGCAGCTTGTACGGCCTAGCGGGAGAAAATGAGCAGTTCTTC. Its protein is CASSLYGLAGENEQFF.

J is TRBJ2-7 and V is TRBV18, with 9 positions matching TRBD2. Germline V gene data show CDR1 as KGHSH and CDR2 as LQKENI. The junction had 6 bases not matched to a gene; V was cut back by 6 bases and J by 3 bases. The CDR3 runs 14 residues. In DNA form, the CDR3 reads TGTGCCAGCTCCGCGGGGGGGTGGCTCTACGAGCAGTACTTC. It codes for CASSAGGWLYEQYF.

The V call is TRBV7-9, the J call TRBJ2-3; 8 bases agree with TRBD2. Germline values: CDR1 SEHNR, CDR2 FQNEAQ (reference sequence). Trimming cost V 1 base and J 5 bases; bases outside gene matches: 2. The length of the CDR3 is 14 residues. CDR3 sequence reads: CASSLGLAGDTQYF. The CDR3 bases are TGTGCCAGCAGCTTAGGGCTAGCGGGAGATACGCAGTATTTT.

CDR3 DNA sequence: TGTGCCAGCAGTGACTCCGGCGGCCCCGCGGATACGCAGTATTTT. It encodes CASSDSGGPADTQYF. The rearrangement uses TRBV6-4 and TRBJ2-3, with D hard to call. The CDR3 is 15 residues long. Trimming stripped 0 bases from V and 6 bases from J, with 13 bases between. CDR1 and CDR2 from the germline V gene are MRHNA and SNTAGT.